A selection of T cell receptor beta chains follows, all from one sample in a study of blood T cell repertoires in COVID-19. TCRdb's table, derived via immunoSEQ multiplex PCR, lists solely in-frame clones and lacks some. The sample includes around 100,000 clones, about four fifths of them seen just once. The specimen was peripheral blood. All receptors come from a woman aged 55-70 years with acute or convalescent COVID-19. CDR3s include the opening cysteine and the closing phenylalanine or tryptophan. A D gene is named only where the DNA matches it firmly. Expanded clones are given a class, and other clones once, few, many or no size at all.

j_gene: TRBJ1-1
v_gene: TRBV7-2
d_gene: TRBD1
abundance: -
CDR3aa: CASRQTGETEAFF
CDR3nt: TGTGCCAGCAGGCAAACAGGGGAAACTGAAGCTTTCTTT

j_gene: TRBJ1-4
v_gene: TRBV28
d_gene: -
abundance: -
CDR3aa: CASSLASLSGSGTNEKLFF
CDR3nt: TGTGCCAGCAGTCTAGCGAGCCTCAGCGGATCGGGAACTAATGAAAAACTGTTTTTT

j_gene: TRBJ2-1
v_gene: TRBV25-1
d_gene: TRBD1
abundance: -
CDR3aa: CASSEFKGAVGEQFF
CDR3nt: TGTGCCAGCAGTGAATTTAAGGGGGCAGTCGGTGAGCAGTTCTTC

j_gene: TRBJ2-2
v_gene: TRBV2
d_gene: -
abundance: few
CDR3aa: CASRIPGLNTGELFF
CDR3nt: TGTGCCAGCAGGATCCCGGGTCTCAACACCGGGGAGCTGTTTTTT

j_gene: TRBJ2-4
v_gene: TRBV5-5
d_gene: TRBD2
abundance: -
CDR3aa: CASSFREGKNIQYF
CDR3nt: TGTGCCAGCAGCTTCAGGGAGGGCAAAAACATTCAGTACTTC

j_gene: TRBJ2-7
v_gene: TRBV5-5
d_gene: -
abundance: few
CDR3aa: CASSTVYYEQYF
CDR3nt: TGTGCCAGCAGCACCGTCTATTACGAGCAGTACTTC

j_gene: TRBJ1-3
v_gene: TRBV30
d_gene: -
abundance: -
CDR3aa: CAWSALAGGSNTIYF
CDR3nt: TGTGCCTGGAGCGCCCTGGCGGGGGGTTCTAACACCATATATTTT

j_gene: TRBJ2-1
v_gene: TRBV4-1
d_gene: TRBD2
abundance: -
CDR3aa: CASSLRGGLNEQFF
CDR3nt: TGCGCCAGCAGCCTACGGGGGGGTCTCAATGAGCAGTTCTTC

j_gene: TRBJ1-4
v_gene: TRBV28
d_gene: -
abundance: -
CDR3aa: CASSLEGAGEKLFF
CDR3nt: TGTGCCAGCAGTTTGGAAGGAGCCGGCGAAAAACTGTTTTTT

j_gene: TRBJ1-5
v_gene: TRBV28
d_gene: -
abundance: -
CDR3aa: CASTVPGEPQHF
CDR3nt: TGTGCCAGCACCGTTCCAGGGGAGCCCCAGCATTTT

j_gene: TRBJ1-6
v_gene: TRBV28
d_gene: -
abundance: -
CDR3aa: CASRPGLLSSYNSPLHF
CDR3nt: TGTGCCAGCAGACCGGGACTCTTGAGCTCCTATAATTCACCCCTCCACTTT

j_gene: TRBJ1-2
v_gene: TRBV6-5
d_gene: -
abundance: -
CDR3aa: CASSLRGYGYTF
CDR3nt: TGTGCCAGCAGCCTTAGGGGGTATGGCTACACCTTC

j_gene: TRBJ2-1
v_gene: TRBV27
d_gene: -
abundance: -
CDR3aa: CASSLYLVSYNEQFF
CDR3nt: TGTGCCAGCAGTTTATATCTAGTATCCTACAATGAGCAGTTCTTC

j_gene: TRBJ2-5
v_gene: TRBV2
d_gene: -
abundance: -
CDR3aa: CASSKPLWETQYF
CDR3nt: TGTGCCAGCAGTAAGCCGCTATGGGAGACCCAGTACTTC

j_gene: TRBJ1-5
v_gene: TRBV2
d_gene: TRBD1
abundance: -
CDR3aa: CASSLDGQGNQPQHF
CDR3nt: TGTGCCAGCAGTCTAGACGGACAGGGCAATCAGCCCCAGCATTTT

j_gene: TRBJ2-5
v_gene: TRBV7-8
d_gene: -
abundance: -
CDR3aa: CASSLVGGQVETQYF
CDR3nt: TGTGCCAGCAGCTTAGTGGGGGGGCAAGTGGAGACCCAGTACTTC

j_gene: TRBJ2-3
v_gene: TRBV7-9
d_gene: TRBD1
abundance: -
CDR3aa: CASRSTGVDTQYF
CDR3nt: TGTGCCAGCAGATCAACAGGGGTGGATACGCAGTATTTT

j_gene: TRBJ1-2
v_gene: TRBV6-6
d_gene: TRBD1
abundance: -
CDR3aa: CASSTTGDYGYTF
CDR3nt: TGTGCCAGCAGTACGACAGGGGACTATGGCTACACCTTC

j_gene: TRBJ2-1
v_gene: TRBV6-1
d_gene: TRBD2
abundance: -
CDR3aa: CASSGRLAGDTSSYNEQFF
CDR3nt: TGTGCCAGCAGTGGGCGACTAGCGGGGGATACTAGCTCCTACAATGAGCAGTTCTTC

j_gene: TRBJ1-1
v_gene: TRBV19
d_gene: -
abundance: -
CDR3aa: CASSPRGLRTEAFF
CDR3nt: TGTGCCAGTAGTCCTCGCGGGTTGCGGACTGAAGCTTTCTTT

j_gene: TRBJ1-1
v_gene: TRBV12-3/TRBV12-4
d_gene: -
abundance: once
CDR3aa: CASSEHPDTEAFF
CDR3nt: TGTGCCAGCAGTGAGCACCCGGACACTGAAGCTTTCTTT

j_gene: TRBJ2-2
v_gene: TRBV18
d_gene: -
abundance: -
CDR3aa: CASSPITIAAGGELFF
CDR3nt: TGTGCCAGCTCACCCATAACTATAGCGGCCGGCGGGGAGCTGTTTTTT

j_gene: TRBJ1-2
v_gene: TRBV30
d_gene: -
abundance: -
CDR3aa: CAWSVTEGYTF
CDR3nt: TGTGCCTGGAGTGTAACAGAGGGCTACACCTTC

j_gene: TRBJ1-1
v_gene: TRBV12-3/TRBV12-4
d_gene: -
abundance: -
CDR3aa: CASSFSGAEAFF
CDR3nt: TGTGCCAGCAGTTTCTCGGGAGCTGAAGCTTTCTTT

j_gene: TRBJ2-1
v_gene: TRBV24-1
d_gene: -
abundance: -
CDR3aa: CATSPSGENEQFF
CDR3nt: TGTGCCACCAGTCCTTCAGGGGAAAATGAGCAGTTCTTC

j_gene: TRBJ2-7
v_gene: TRBV7-8
d_gene: -
abundance: -
CDR3aa: CASSLAGGGRYEQYF
CDR3nt: TGTGCCAGCAGCTTAGCCGGCGGGGGCCGCTACGAGCAGTACTTC

j_gene: TRBJ1-6
v_gene: TRBV28
d_gene: -
abundance: -
CDR3aa: CASRPLGGENSPLHF
CDR3nt: TGTGCCAGCAGACCATTAGGGGGAGAGAATTCACCCCTCCACTTT